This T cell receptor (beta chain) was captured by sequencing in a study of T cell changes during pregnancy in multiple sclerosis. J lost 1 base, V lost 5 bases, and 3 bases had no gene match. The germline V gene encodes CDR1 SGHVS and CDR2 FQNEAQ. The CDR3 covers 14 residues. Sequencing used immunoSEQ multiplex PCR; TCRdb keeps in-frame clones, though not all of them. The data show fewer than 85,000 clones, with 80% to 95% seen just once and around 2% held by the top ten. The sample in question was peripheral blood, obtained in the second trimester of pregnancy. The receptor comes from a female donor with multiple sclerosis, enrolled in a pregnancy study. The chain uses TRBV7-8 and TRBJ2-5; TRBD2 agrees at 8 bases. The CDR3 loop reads CASSRTSPQETQYF. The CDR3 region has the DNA TGTGCCAGCAGCCGGACTAGCCCCCAAGAGACCCAGTACTTC.